This T cell receptor (beta chain) stems from a study of blood T cell repertoires in COVID-19. Overall study context: Donors in the United States, Italy and Spain gave samples during acute or convalescent COVID-19. PBMCs, B-cell-depleted T cells, or T cells provided the cDNA or gDNA that made up the material.

Germline CDR1 reads SGDLS; CDR2 reads YYNGEE. The V gene lost 4 bases and the J gene lost 9 bases, with 11 bases spanning the gap. This CDR3 comprises 13 residues. Original processing notes: The assay estimated nucleated cells by amplifying reference gene primers. TCRdb's copy holds only in-frame clones and misses some; the assay was immunoSEQ multiplex PCR. From that table come the V and J calls and clone size; the DNA was used to work out D and trimming. The sample contains 75,000 to 100,000 clones, about 85% of which appear only once. Sequenced input: peripheral blood. The rearrangement joins TRBV9 to TRBJ1-6; D gene ambiguous. The TCR was taken from a man aged 70 or older with acute or convalescent COVID-19. The CDR3 coding sequence is TGTGCCAGCAGCTCACAGCCGTCTTCACCCCTCCACTTT. Translating gives CASSSQPSSPLHF. Looking up the rest from reference TRBV9 and TRBJ1-6 gives the full variable domain: DSGVTQTPKHLITATGQRVTLRCSPRSGDLSVYWYQQSLDQGLQFLIQYYNGEERAKGNILERFSAQQFPDLHSELNLSSLELGDSALYFCASSSQPSSPLHFGNGTRLTVT.